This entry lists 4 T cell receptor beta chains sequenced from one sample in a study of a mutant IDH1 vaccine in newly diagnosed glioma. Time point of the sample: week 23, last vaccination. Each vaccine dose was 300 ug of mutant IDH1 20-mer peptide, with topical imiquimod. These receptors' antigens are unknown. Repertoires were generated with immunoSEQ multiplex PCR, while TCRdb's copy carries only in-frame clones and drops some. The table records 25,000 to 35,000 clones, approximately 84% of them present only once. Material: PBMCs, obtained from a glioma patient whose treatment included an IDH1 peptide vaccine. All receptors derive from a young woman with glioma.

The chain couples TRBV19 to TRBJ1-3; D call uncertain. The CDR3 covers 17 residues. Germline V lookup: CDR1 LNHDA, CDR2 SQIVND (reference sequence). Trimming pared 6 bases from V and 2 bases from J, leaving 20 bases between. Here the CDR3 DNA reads TGTGCCAGTAGCCCGGACTCCCGAGAAGAGACTGGAAACACCATATATTTT. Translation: CASSPDSREETGNTIYF.

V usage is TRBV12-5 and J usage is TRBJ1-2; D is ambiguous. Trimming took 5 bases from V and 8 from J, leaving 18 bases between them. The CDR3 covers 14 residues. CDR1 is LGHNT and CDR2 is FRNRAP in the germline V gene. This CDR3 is CASGNPGYRVGYTF. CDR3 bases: TGTGCTAGTGGTAATCCGGGGTACCGGGTCGGCTACACCTTC.

The DNA for the CDR3 is TGCGCCACAAGAGACTCAGCCTACGAGCAGTACTTC. It specifies CATRDSAYEQYF. V is TRBV5-1 and J is TRBJ2-7, with unresolved D. The CDR3 is 12 residues long. With 9 bases removed from V and 2 bases from J, the gap between germline ends came to 12 bases. Germline values: CDR1 SGHRS, CDR2 YFSETQ.

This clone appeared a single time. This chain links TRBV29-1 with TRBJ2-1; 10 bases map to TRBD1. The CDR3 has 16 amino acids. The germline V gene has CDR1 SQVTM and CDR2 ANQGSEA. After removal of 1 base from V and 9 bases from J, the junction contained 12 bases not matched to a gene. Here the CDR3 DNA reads TGCAGCGTTGAAGGGTCGAGGGACAGGGGATGGAGTGAGCAGTTCTTC. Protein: CSVEGSRDRGWSEQFF.